This T cell receptor (beta chain) is from a study of cytomegalovirus exposure and HLA in healthy donors. The study's findings and limits: Immune exposure data for these donors was limited to CMV serostatus. The classifier, whose performance was assessed in both the original and validation cohorts, reportedly diagnosed cytomegalovirus status with high specificity and sensitivity.

CDR1 is SGHRS and CDR2 is YFSETQ in the germline V gene. The CDR3 extends over 16 amino acids. The junction had 7 bases not matched to a gene; V was cut back by 4 bases and J by 0 bases. A note on this clone: What it recognizes is unknown.

Vbeta (60) and Jbeta (13) primers were used in the PCR. TCRdb's table, derived via immunoSEQ multiplex PCR, lists solely in-frame clones and lacks some. In total, the table holds around 100,000 clones. Sequencing was done on a sample of PBMCs. This sequence was found in a man aged 40-49 years in good health and CMV-seronegative. V usage is TRBV5-1 and J usage is TRBJ1-3; the match to TRBD1 covers 7 bases. The CDR3 spells CASSPVTGPSGNTIYF. DNA for the CDR3: TGCGCCAGCAGCCCCGTGACAGGGCCCTCTGGAAACACCATATATTTT.